This TCR beta chain was sequenced during a study of shared clonotypes between healthy human individuals. The CDR3 runs 17 residues. The germline gives CDR1 KGHSH, CDR2 LQKENI. Trimming at V came to 3 bases and at J to 5 bases, leaving 12 bases not matched to a gene. The repertoire was sequenced with immunoSEQ multiplex PCR; TCRdb's copy has only in-frame clones and lacks some. The sample records approximately 2.4 million clones, under 97% being singletons. The gene calls are TRBV18 and TRBJ2-2; 7 bases are shared with TRBD1. Sequenced: naive CD4+ T cells sorted from blood. Specified subset: CD45RA+ positively selected. This receptor was identified in a man aged 18-30 years in good health. The CDR3 bases are TGTGCCAGCTCACCGCCGACAGGGCGAGGTGGGACCGGGGAGCTGTTTTTT. It specifies CASSPPTGRGGTGELFF.